Described below is a single T cell receptor (beta chain) sequence and its context. Its antigen is unknown. V lost 3 bases to trimming and J lost 0 bases, with 17 bases between them. The length of the CDR3 is 17 residues. Germline assignment: CDR1 LNHDA and CDR2 SQIVND (reference sequence). The sample is drawn from a study of a mutant IDH1 vaccine in newly diagnosed glioma. Study details: Previous care, which was radiotherapy, temozolomide, or both, most often involved both.

Study findings and constraints: Evidence of vaccine-induced immune responses was documented in 85% to 95% of patients. Seemingly, top peripheral T cell clonotype changes bore no relation to pseudoprogression.

Time point noted: baseline, week 1 (first vaccination visit). Treatment meaning: pre-vaccination baseline after standard-of-care therapy. Some clones are missing from TCRdb's copy, which holds only in-frame ones; the method was immunoSEQ multiplex PCR. The sample shows around 54,000 clones, around 80% of them seen only once. Sequenced material: PBMCs, taken from a glioma patient treated with radiotherapy, temozolomide or both. This TCR was sampled from a man between 18 and 29 years old with glioma. The chain links TRBV19 to TRBJ1-1; D gene ambiguous. The CDR3 spells CASSIGSRYSLNTEAFF. In nucleotides, the CDR3 is TGTGCCAGTAGTATCGGGTCGAGGTACAGCTTGAACACTGAAGCTTTCTTT. The full variable domain, completed using reference TRBV19 and TRBJ1-1, is DGGITQSPKYLFRKEGQNVTLSCEQNLNHDAMYWYRQDPGQGLRLIYYSQIVNDFQKGDIAEGYSVSREKKESFPLTVTSAQKNPTAFYLCASSIGSRYSLNTEAFFGQGTRLTVV.